Here is one T cell receptor beta chain with its context. The antigen is unknown. These data come from a study of cytomegalovirus exposure and HLA in healthy donors. Overall study context: A data release that came early held some 84 million unique TCRs from HLA-typed donors. Among the approximately 430 donors who were genotyped, 70% to 90% fell in the genetic ancestry cluster that is associated with self-reported Caucasian donors. Study-level points and caveats: Cytomegalovirus status was reportedly diagnosed by the classifier with high sensitivity and specificity.

PCR primers comprised 60 Vbeta and 13 Jbeta primers. Per the study methods: Approximately 9.9 million of tens of millions of unique TCR beta chains were shared, per a later count. Using immunoSEQ multiplex PCR, the repertoire was profiled, and TCRdb retains in-frame clones only, with some absent. The D gene and trimming were derived from the DNA, and the V and J assignments and clone size from that table. The repertoire has roughly 150,000 clones, roughly 74% of them found once; the top ten carry roughly 10%. The V and J ends lost 6 bases and 1 base, in that order; junction bases with no gene match: 11. Germline CDR1 SEHNR, CDR2 FQNEAQ (reference sequence). There are 16 residues in the CDR3.

The clonotype was recovered from a man between 18 and 35 years old in good health and CMV-seropositive. Sequencing was performed on PBMCs. The chain links TRBV7-9 to TRBJ2-7; TRBD1 aligns across 8 bases. CDR3 loop: CASSNIVTGGSYEQYF. CDR3 in DNA: TGTGCCAGCAGTAACATCGTAACAGGGGGTTCCTACGAGCAGTACTTC.